The clone carrying this TCR beta chain was counted only a few times. Its antigen is as yet unknown. This entry belongs to a study of T-cell reconstitution after alpha-beta-depleted transplantation in children. Findings and limits, study-wide: Several hundred expanded graft clones reportedly gave rise to the alpha-beta T cells present about two months after transplant. Newly made T cells mostly supplied T-cell counts and diversity one year after transplant. Where some patients showed high TCRbeta diversity at day 60, it came from recipient T cells and thymic progenitors that had survived.

The CDR3 loop spans 14 amino acids. The V and J ends lost 0 bases and 4 bases respectively, with 10 bases between them. Germline V gene sequence: CDR1 SGHRS, CDR2 YFSETQ. TCRbeta library construction was performed incorporating unique molecular identifiers. MiXCR, applied by TCRdb to the PCR reads, yields one record per CDR3 protein. Here the sample spans 500,000 to 600,000 distinct CDR3 sequences, 25% to 30% being singletons. The sample was PBMCs, taken before TCRalphabeta/CD19-depleted stem cell transplant. This chain joins TRBV5-1 and TRBJ2-5; tentatively, D is TRBD1 (5 bases). The receptor's source is a boy under three years old with Wiskott-Aldrich syndrome, due to receive a stem cell transplant. The CDR3 nucleotides read TGCGCCAGCAGCTTGGTTGACAGCCGAGAGACCCAGTACTTC. It translates to CASSLVDSRETQYF. The whole variable domain, filled in from reference TRBV5-1 and TRBJ2-5, reads KAGVTQTPRYLIKTRGQQVTLSCSPISGHRSVSWYQQTPGQGLQFLFEYFSETQRNKGNFPGRFSGRQFSNSRSEMNVSTLELGDSALYLCASSLVDSRETQYFGPGTRLLVL.